A selection of T cell receptor beta chains follows, all from one sample in a study of CXCR3-negative and CXCR3-positive naive CD8 T cells. TCRdb reprocessed the 5' RACE reads and stores each CDR3 protein as one record, lacking DNA. This specimen shows under 75,000 distinct CDR3 sequences; the ten leading clones hold around 0.7%. The sequencing sample was made of naive CXCR3+ CD8+ T cells from blood. The receptors originated from a human donor in good health. Some clones in this sample may be carry-over from other donors' samples. CDR3s include the opening cysteine and the closing phenylalanine or tryptophan. Each record gives: V gene, CDR3 length, J gene, clone size, CDR3 protein. The size field is filled for only some rows; it gives once, few, many or a size class.

V: TRBV7-3
length: 15
J: TRBJ1-1
size: .
CDR3: CASSLTLGQNTEAFF

V: TRBV6-4
length: 18
J: TRBJ1-3
size: .
CDR3: CASSDSTPDRPYGNTIYF

V: TRBV5-6
length: 15
J: TRBJ2-2
size: .
CDR3: CASSAPYKYTGELFF

V: TRBV6-5
length: 15
J: TRBJ2-1
size: .
CDR3: CASNSGPSSYNEQFF

V: TRBV6-5
length: 16
J: TRBJ2-3
size: .
CDR3: CASSYGLEGATDTQYF

V: TRBV6-6
length: 15
J: TRBJ1-1
size: .
CDR3: CASSPILSGYTEAFF

V: TRBV7-6
length: 13
J: TRBJ1-2
size: .
CDR3: CASSSYRASGYTF

V: TRBV10-3
length: 15
J: TRBJ2-7
size: .
CDR3: CAISESGTSGVEQYF

V: TRBV4-3
length: 15
J: TRBJ1-1
size: .
CDR3: CASSQGRAMGTEAFF

V: TRBV5-1
length: 12
J: TRBJ1-1
size: .
CDR3: CASRKVNTEAFF

V: TRBV5-1
length: 15
J: TRBJ1-2
size: .
CDR3: CASSTLGQGDYGYTF

V: TRBV11-3
length: 16
J: TRBJ2-2
size: .
CDR3: CASSPQGQGQTGELFF

V: TRBV3-1
length: 15
J: TRBJ2-7
size: .
CDR3: CASSQVGVGSYEQYF

V: TRBV6-5
length: 16
J: TRBJ1-1
size: .
CDR3: CASSRGRRQGSTEAFF

V: TRBV20-1
length: 14
J: TRBJ1-2
size: .
CDR3: CSAPGGTEFYGYTF

V: TRBV21-1
length: 18
J: TRBJ2-7
size: .
CDR3: CASSKAFRDRGVHYEQYF

V: TRBV2
length: 15
J: TRBJ2-1
size: .
CDR3: CASSGGLANYNEQFF

V: TRBV25-1
length: 16
J: TRBJ2-1
size: .
CDR3: CASSEPFDGGAHEQFF

V: TRBV29-1
length: 13
J: TRBJ2-2
size: .
CDR3: CSVEGAQTGELFF

V: TRBV7-2
length: 16
J: TRBJ2-7
size: .
CDR3: CASSQGSGGGPYEQYF

V: TRBV6-5
length: 14
J: TRBJ2-7
size: medium-sized
CDR3: CASSPQDTTYEQYF

V: TRBV4-3
length: 18
J: TRBJ2-2
size: .
CDR3: CASSQDSRGVLETGELFF

V: TRBV29-1
length: 13
J: TRBJ2-2
size: .
CDR3: CSVKGSNTGELFF

V: TRBV7-2
length: 16
J: TRBJ2-3
size: .
CDR3: CASSLELGTDTDTQYF

V: TRBV7-9
length: 16
J: TRBJ2-3
size: .
CDR3: CASSLVAGGSTDTQYF